This TCR beta chain was retrieved from a study of blood T cell repertoires in COVID-19. Study-wide background: The samples span acute and convalescent COVID-19 from the United States, Italy and Spain.

V dropped 5 bases and J dropped 7 bases, with 14 bases sitting between them. Germline V CDR1 and CDR2: SGHVS, FQNEAQ. CDR3 length equals 14 residues. In the authors' methods: Amplification of reference gene primers provided the estimated nucleated cell counts. Measured with immunoSEQ multiplex PCR; TCRdb has only the in-frame clones, and not every one. V, J and clone size were drawn from that table, and D and trimming were deduced from the DNA. This table holds 130,000 or so clones, about 84% found once. The chain links TRBV7-8 to TRBJ1-4; tentative D call: TRBD1 (5 bases). The sample taken for sequencing was peripheral blood. This clonotype originated in a woman aged 55-75 years with acute or convalescent COVID-19. The CDR3 protein is CASSLTQGGEKLFF. DNA for the CDR3: TGTGCCAGCAGCCTCACTCAGGGCGGTGAAAAACTGTTTTTT.